Sequencing of this T cell receptor beta chain was carried out in a study of CD8 T cells in Susac syndrome. As controls, healthy donors matched for age and sex were used. This CDR3 is 15 amino acids long. Germline CDR1 is LNHDA and CDR2 is SQIVND (reference sequence). Trimming removed 5 bases at V and 0 bases at J, with 13 bases between. RNA was extracted with the RNeasy kit, and a quantity of roughly 0.45 to 1 ug was reverse transcribed using random hexamers. Amplification of TCR beta CDR3 across 54 Vbeta and 13 Jbeta was performed with immunoSEQ multiplex PCR. TCRdb itself ran the immunoSEQ multiplex PCR reads through MiXCR, one entry per CDR3 protein. The repertoire holds roughly 130,000 distinct CDR3 sequences, with 90% to 95% as singletons.

Sequencing used CD4+ T cells from PBMCs. This receptor was taken from a human donor in good health. V usage is TRBV19 and J usage is TRBJ1-1, with D perhaps TRBD1 (6 bases). CDR3 sequence reads: CASSSYRGMNTEAFF. The CDR3 coding sequence is TGTGCCAGTAGTTCGTATAGGGGGATGAACACTGAAGCTTTCTTT.